The clone carrying this TCR beta chain was observed many times. Trimming took off 5 bases at V and 9 bases at J, with 11 bases between the two ends. The CDR3 runs to 13 residues. Germline CDR1 and CDR2: MNHEY and SMNVEV (reference sequence). The entry originates in a study of spatial heterogeneity in lung cancer. TCRdb recomputed calls from the 5' RACE reads with MiXCR, one row per CDR3 protein. The data hold 25,000 or so distinct CDR3 sequences, with around 3.2% observed a single time. Specified time point: sample taken at primary tumor resection. The clonotype originates from a female donor with early-stage non-small cell lung cancer. The chain joins TRBV27 to TRBJ1-6; no clear D. The source material was PBMCs, sampled at surgery. The CDR3 protein is CASSGSRGSPLHF. CDR3 coding DNA: TGTGCCAGCAGTGGGTCGCGGGGTTCACCCCTCCACTTT.